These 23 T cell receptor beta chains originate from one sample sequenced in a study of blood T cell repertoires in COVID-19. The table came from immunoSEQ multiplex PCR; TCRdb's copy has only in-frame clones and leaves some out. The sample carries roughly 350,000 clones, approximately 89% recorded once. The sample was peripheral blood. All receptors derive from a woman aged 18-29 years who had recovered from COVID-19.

This chain's CDR3 is CASSLVAGGPGEQFF. The CDR3 nucleotides are TGCGCCAGCAGCTTGGTAGCGGGAGGGCCGGGTGAGCAGTTCTTC. The chain links TRBV5-1 to TRBJ2-1, with 11 bases that match TRBD2. Germline values: CDR1 SGHRS, CDR2 YFSETQ. CDR3 length: 15 residues. Trimming took 0 bases from V and 9 from J; bases not matched to a gene: 5.

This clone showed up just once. DNA for the CDR3: TGTGCCAGCAGGGGTTTACTAGTTTCTATCACGTATTTT. It translates to CASRGLLVSITYF. The J gene is TRBJ2-3, the V gene TRBV2; possibly TRBD2 for D (5 bases). CDR1 and CDR2 (germline): SNHLY, FYNNEI. The CDR3 is 13 amino acids. V was shortened by 6 bases and J by 14 bases, with 21 bases between the two germline ends.

For the CDR3, the DNA is TGTGCCAGCAGCGTAGGGGGCAGGGGGGAATCTGGCTACACCTTC. Its translation: CASSVGGRGESGYTF. The chain recombines TRBV9 with TRBJ1-2; 7 bases map to TRBD1. CDR3 length: 15 residues. CDR1 is SGDLS and CDR2 is YYNGEE in the germline V gene. The ends lost 0 bases at V and 7 bases at J; junction bases unmatched: 9.

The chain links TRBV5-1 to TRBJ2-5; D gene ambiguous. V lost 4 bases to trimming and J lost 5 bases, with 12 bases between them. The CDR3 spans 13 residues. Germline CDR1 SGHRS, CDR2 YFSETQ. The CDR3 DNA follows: TGCGCCAGCAGCCGTCTGCGGTTGGAGACCCAGTACTTC. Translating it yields CASSRLRLETQYF.

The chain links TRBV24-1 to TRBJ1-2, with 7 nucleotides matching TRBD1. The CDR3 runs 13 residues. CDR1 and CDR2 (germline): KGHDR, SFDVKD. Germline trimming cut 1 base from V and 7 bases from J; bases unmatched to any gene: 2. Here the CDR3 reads CATSDLKGAGYTF. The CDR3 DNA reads TGTGCCACCAGTGATTTAAAGGGGGCTGGCTACACCTTC.

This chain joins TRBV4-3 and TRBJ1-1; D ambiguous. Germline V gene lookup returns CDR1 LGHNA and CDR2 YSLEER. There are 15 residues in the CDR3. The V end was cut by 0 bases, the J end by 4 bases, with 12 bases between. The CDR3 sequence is CASSQERAAGTEAFF. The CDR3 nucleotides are TGCGCCAGCAGCCAAGAAAGGGCGGCGGGCACTGAAGCTTTCTTT.

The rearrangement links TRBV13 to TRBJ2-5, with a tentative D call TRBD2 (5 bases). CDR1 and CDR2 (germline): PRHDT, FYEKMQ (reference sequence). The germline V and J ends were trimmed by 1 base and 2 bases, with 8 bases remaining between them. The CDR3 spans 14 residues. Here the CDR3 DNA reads TGTGCCAGCAGCTTAGCGGAGGTTCAAGAGACCCAGTACTTC. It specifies CASSLAEVQETQYF.

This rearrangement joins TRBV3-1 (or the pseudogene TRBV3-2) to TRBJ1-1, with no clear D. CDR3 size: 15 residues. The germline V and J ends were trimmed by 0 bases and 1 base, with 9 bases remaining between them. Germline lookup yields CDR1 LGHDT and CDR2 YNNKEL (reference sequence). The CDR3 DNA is TGTGCCAGCAGCCAAGATTTTCCGGGGAACACTGAAGCTTTCTTT. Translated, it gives CASSQDFPGNTEAFF.

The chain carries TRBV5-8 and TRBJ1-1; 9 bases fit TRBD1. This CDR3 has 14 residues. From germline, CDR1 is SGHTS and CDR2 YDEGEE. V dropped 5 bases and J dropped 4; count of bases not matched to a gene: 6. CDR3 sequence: CASRRQGGGTEAFF. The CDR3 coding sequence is TGTGCCAGCAGGCGACAGGGGGGGGGCACTGAAGCTTTCTTT.

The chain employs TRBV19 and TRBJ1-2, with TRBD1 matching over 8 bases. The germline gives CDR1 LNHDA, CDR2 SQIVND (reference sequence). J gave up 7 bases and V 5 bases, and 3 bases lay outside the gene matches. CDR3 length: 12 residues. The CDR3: CASSQGALGYTF. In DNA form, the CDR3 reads TGTGCCAGTAGTCAGGGGGCGCTTGGCTACACCTTC. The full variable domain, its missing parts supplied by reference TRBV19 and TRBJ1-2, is DGGITQSPKYLFRKEGQNVTLSCEQNLNHDAMYWYRQDPGQGLRLIYYSQIVNDFQKGDIAEGYSVSREKKESFPLTVTSAQKNPTAFYLCASSQGALGYTFGSGTRLTVV.

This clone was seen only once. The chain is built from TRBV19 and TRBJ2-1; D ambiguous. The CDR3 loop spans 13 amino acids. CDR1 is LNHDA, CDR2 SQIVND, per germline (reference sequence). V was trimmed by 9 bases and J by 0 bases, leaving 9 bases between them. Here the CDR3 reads CASCLSSYNEQFF. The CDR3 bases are TGTGCCAGCTGCCTTAGCTCCTACAATGAGCAGTTCTTC.

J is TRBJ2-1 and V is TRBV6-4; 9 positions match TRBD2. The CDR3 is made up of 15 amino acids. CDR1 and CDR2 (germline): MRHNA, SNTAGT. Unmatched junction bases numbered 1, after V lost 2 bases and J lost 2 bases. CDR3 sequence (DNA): TGTGCCAGCAGTGACAGCGGGAGGCCCTACAATGAGCAGTTCTTC. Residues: CASSDSGRPYNEQFF.

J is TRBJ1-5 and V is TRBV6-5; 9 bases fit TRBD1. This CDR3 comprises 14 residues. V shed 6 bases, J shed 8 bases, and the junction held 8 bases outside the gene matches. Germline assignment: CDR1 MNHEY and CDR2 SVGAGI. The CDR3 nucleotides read TGTGCCAGCAGCCTGGGGACAGGGAAAGAGCCCCAGCATTTT. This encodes CASSLGTGKEPQHF.

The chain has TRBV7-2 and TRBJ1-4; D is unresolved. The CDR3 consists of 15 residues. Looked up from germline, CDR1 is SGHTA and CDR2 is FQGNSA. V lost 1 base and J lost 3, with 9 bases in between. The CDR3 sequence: CASSLGGRANEKLFF. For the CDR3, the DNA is TGTGCCAGCAGCTTAGGAGGCAGAGCTAATGAAAAACTGTTTTTT.

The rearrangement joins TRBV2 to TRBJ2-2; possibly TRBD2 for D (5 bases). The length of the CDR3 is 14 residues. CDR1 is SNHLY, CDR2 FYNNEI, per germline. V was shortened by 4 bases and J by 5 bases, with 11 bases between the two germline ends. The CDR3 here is CASSGGDLTGELFF. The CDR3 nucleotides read TGTGCCAGCAGTGGGGGAGACCTAACCGGGGAGCTGTTTTTT.

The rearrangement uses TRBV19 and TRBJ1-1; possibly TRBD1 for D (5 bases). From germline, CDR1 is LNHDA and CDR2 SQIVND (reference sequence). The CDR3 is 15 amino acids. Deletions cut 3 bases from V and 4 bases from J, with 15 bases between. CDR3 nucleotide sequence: TGTGCCAGTAGTATGGAGGAGGGGACGAGCACTGAAGCTTTCTTT. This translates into CASSMEEGTSTEAFF.

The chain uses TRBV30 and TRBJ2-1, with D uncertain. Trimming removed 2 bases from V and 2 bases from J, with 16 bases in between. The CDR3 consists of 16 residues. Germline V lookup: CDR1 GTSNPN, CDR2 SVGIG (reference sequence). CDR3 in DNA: TGTGCCTGGAGTATACCTTTTCGGAGCCCCTACAATGAGCAGTTCTTC. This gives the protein CAWSIPFRSPYNEQFF.

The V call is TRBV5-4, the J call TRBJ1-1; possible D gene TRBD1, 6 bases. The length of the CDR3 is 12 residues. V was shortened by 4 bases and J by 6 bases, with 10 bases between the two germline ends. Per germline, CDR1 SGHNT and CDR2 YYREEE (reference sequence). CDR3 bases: TGTGCCAGCAGCAGTACAGGGTCTGAAGCTTTCTTT. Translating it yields CASSSTGSEAFF.

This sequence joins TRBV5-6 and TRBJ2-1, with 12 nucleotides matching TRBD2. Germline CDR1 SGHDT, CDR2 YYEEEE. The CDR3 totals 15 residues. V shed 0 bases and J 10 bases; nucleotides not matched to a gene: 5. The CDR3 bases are TGTGCCAGCAGCTTGGTTCTAGCGGGAGGGGACGAGCAGTTCTTC. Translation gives CASSLVLAGGDEQFF.

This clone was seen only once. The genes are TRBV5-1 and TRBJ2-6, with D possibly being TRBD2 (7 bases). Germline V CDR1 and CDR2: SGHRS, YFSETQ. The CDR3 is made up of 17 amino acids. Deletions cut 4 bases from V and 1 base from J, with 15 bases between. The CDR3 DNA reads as TGCGCCAGCAGCCCAGGCGGGGGCTGGTCTGGGGCCAACGTCCTGACTTTC. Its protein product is CASSPGGGWSGANVLTF.

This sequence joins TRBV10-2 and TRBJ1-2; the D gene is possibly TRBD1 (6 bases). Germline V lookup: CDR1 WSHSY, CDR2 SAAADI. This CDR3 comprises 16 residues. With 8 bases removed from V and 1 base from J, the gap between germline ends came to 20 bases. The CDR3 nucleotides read TGCGCCAGCTTTACAGGGACGGACTCGGATAACTATGGCTACACCTTC. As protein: CASFTGTDSDNYGYTF.

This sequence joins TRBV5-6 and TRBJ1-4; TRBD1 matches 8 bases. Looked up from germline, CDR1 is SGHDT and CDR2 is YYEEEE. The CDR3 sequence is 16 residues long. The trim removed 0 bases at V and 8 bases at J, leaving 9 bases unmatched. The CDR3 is CASSLVRTGIGEKLFF. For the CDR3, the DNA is TGTGCCAGCAGCTTGGTCCGGACAGGGATTGGGGAAAAACTGTTTTTT.

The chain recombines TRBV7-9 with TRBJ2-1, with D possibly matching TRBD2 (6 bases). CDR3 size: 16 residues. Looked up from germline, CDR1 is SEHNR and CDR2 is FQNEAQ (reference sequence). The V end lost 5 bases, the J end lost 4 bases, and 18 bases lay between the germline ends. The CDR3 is CASSILLTGVYNEQFF. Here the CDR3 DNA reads TGTGCCAGCAGCATCCTACTGACGGGAGTTTACAATGAGCAGTTCTTC.